Given below is one TCR beta chain in context. The antigen is undetermined. The sampling schedule covered blood at baseline, cycle 4 day 1, and cycle 7 day 1. Germline V gene data show CDR1 as SGDLS and CDR2 as YYNGEE. V lost 0 bases to trimming and J lost 4 bases, with 10 bases between them. This CDR3 is 14 amino acids long. Sequenced by immunoSEQ multiplex PCR; TCRdb stores in-frame clones only, minus some. Here the sample spans around 66,000 clones, roughly 80% being singletons. This entry is derived from a study of OX40 agonist ivuxolimab in advanced cancers. Whole-study findings and limits: Clonal expansion was seen in CD4+ and CD8+ blood T cells by week 6 at 0.1 to 3.0 mg/kg. CD8+ T cells showed, on average, more clonal expansion than CD4+ cells.

This clonotype was sampled from an adult with an advanced solid tumor such as melanoma, head and neck, liver or kidney cancer. Sample: CD4+ or CD8+ T cells sorted from blood, taken in a trial of the OX40 agonist ivuxolimab. The V and J genes are TRBV9 and TRBJ1-1; perhaps TRBD1 as D (5 bases). CDR3 region: CASSVEGTGTEAFF. CDR3 bases: TGTGCCAGCAGCGTAGAGGGGACGGGCACTGAAGCTTTCTTT.